The clone carrying this TCR beta chain is a singleton in its sample. The germline gives CDR1 SGHVS, CDR2 FQNEAQ. This CDR3 region has 15 residues. The V end lost 1 base, the J end lost 3 bases, and 9 bases lay between the germline ends. The protocol was immunoSEQ multiplex PCR, while the TCRdb copy is restricted to in-frame clones and leaves out a portion. The table lists around 60,000 clones, around nine tenths of them singletons. This specimen comes from a study of OX40 agonist ivuxolimab in advanced cancers. This receptor was identified in an adult with an advanced solid tumor such as melanoma, head and neck, liver or kidney cancer. The chain uses TRBV7-8 and TRBJ1-4; D is unclear. The input for sequencing was CD4+ or CD8+ T cells sorted from blood, taken in a trial of the OX40 agonist ivuxolimab. The CDR3 region is CASSLDGVANEKLFF. The CDR3 nucleotides are TGTGCCAGCAGCTTAGACGGGGTGGCTAATGAAAAACTGTTTTTT. The variable domain in full, with the rest retrieved from reference TRBV7-8 and TRBJ1-4, is GAGVSQSPRYKVAKRGQDVALRCDPISGHVSLFWYQQALGQGPEFLTYFQNEAQLDKSGLPSDRFFAERPEGSVSTLKIQRTQQEDSAVYLCASSLDGVANEKLFFGSGTQLSVL.